These 10 T cell receptor beta chains were sequenced from one sample in a study of blood T cell repertoires in COVID-19. Sequenced by immunoSEQ multiplex PCR; TCRdb stores in-frame clones only, minus some. Here the sample spans 350,000 to 450,000 clones, more than 70% being singletons. Sequenced sample: PBMCs or T cells enriched from blood (not recorded which). These receptors were taken from a middle-aged man in a cohort exposed to, infected with or recovered from COVID-19 (not recorded which).

The CDR3 nucleotides are TGCGCCAGCAGCCTAGGGACTAGAGGGGGCAATGAGCAGTTCTTC. Its protein is CASSLGTRGGNEQFF. The chain joins TRBV4-1 to TRBJ2-1; TRBD2 agrees at 8 bases. J gave up 6 bases and V 4 bases, and 8 bases lay outside the gene matches. The CDR3 has 15 amino acids. The germline V gene encodes CDR1 MGHRA and CDR2 YSYEKL.

J is TRBJ2-3 and V is TRBV27, with D perhaps matching TRBD2 (7 bases). Looked up from germline, CDR1 is MNHEY and CDR2 is SMNVEV (reference sequence). CDR3 length equals 13 residues. Trimming cost V 4 bases and J 8 bases, with 13 bases left between them. CDR3 sequence reads: CASSSAGAGTQYF. The CDR3 coding sequence is TGTGCCAGCAGTTCCGCGGGGGCCGGTACGCAGTATTTT.

The chain joins TRBV6-5 to TRBJ2-5, with 10 bases aligning to TRBD1. Germline V gene data show CDR1 as MNHEY and CDR2 as SVGAGI. The V and J ends lost 10 bases and 5 bases, in that order; junction bases with no gene match: 7. The CDR3 extends over 13 amino acids. The CDR3 here is CATTPDRGETQYF. The DNA for the CDR3 is TGTGCCACCACGCCGGACAGGGGGGAGACCCAGTACTTC.

The table lists this clone with a count of one. CDR3 nucleotide sequence: TGTGCCAGCAGCTTCAAAGAGACCCAGTACTTC. Translated: CASSFKETQYF. This chain links TRBV5-5 with TRBJ2-5; the D is unclear. This CDR3 region has 11 residues. The germline V and J ends were trimmed by 2 bases and 3 bases, with 2 bases remaining between them. Germline-derived CDR1 and CDR2 are SGHKS and YYEKEE (reference sequence).

This clone was seen once. The V and J genes are TRBV29-1 and TRBJ1-4; D unclear. V was clipped by 0 bases and J by 1 base, with 9 bases between them. Germline lookup yields CDR1 SQVTM and CDR2 ANQGSEA. The CDR3 covers 15 residues. CDR3 DNA: TGCAGCGTTGAAGATGGGCGGGGAACTAATGAAAAACTGTTTTTT. Amino acids: CSVEDGRGTNEKLFF.

The V and J genes are TRBV5-1 and TRBJ2-1; D not resolved. The CDR3 extends over 18 amino acids. The germline V and J ends were trimmed by 0 bases and 1 base, with 17 bases remaining between them. The germline V gene has CDR1 SGHRS and CDR2 YFSETQ. The CDR3 reads CASSLALDSFLSYNEQFF. CDR3 sequence (DNA): TGCGCCAGCAGCTTGGCCTTGGATAGCTTTCTATCCTACAATGAGCAGTTCTTC.

This rearrangement joins TRBV6-6 to TRBJ1-6; maybe TRBD1 (6 bases). Germline V gene sequence: CDR1 MNHNY, CDR2 SVGAGI (reference sequence). The ends were cut back, 7 bases at V and 4 bases at J, with 17 bases in the middle. This CDR3 region has 16 residues. The CDR3 DNA follows: TGTGCCAGCAACCCCCGAGACAGGACGTATAATTCACCCCTCCACTTT. Protein product: CASNPRDRTYNSPLHF.

This chain joins TRBV19 and TRBJ1-1; D call uncertain. There are 13 residues in the CDR3. V lost 5 bases and J lost 5, with 12 bases in between. CDR1 and CDR2 (germline): LNHDA, SQIVND (reference sequence). CDR3 sequence reads: CASSGGYRTEAFF. CDR3 sequence (DNA): TGTGCCAGTAGTGGAGGTTATCGAACTGAAGCTTTCTTT.

The chain has TRBV9 and TRBJ1-5; no firm D call. The CDR3 extends over 15 amino acids. Trimming took 4 bases from V and 0 from J, leaving 11 bases between them. Germline-derived CDR1 and CDR2 are SGDLS and YYNGEE. In DNA, the CDR3 is TGTGCCAGCAGCCAAGAGGGAAATAGCAATCAGCCCCAGCATTTT. It is translated as CASSQEGNSNQPQHF.

J is TRBJ2-7 and V is TRBV7-2, with 7 bases aligning to TRBD2. The germline V gene encodes CDR1 SGHTA and CDR2 FQGNSA. Trimming cost V 1 base and J 3 bases; bases outside gene matches: 3. The CDR3 spans 14 residues. The chain's CDR3 is CASSLETGGYEQYF. In DNA form, the CDR3 reads TGTGCCAGCAGCTTAGAGACGGGAGGCTACGAGCAGTACTTC.